These 30 T cell receptor beta chains came from one sample sequenced in a study of regulatory T cells in long-lasting Graves disease. Documented time point: newly diagnosed GD, antithyroid drugs for less than 3 months. Preparation of the TCR library used RNA extracted from PBMCs. Both iRepertoire HTBI primers and Arm-PCR of CDR3 regions were used to build the TCR beta libraries. TCRdb processed the multiplex PCR reads anew with MiXCR; each CDR3 protein has one entry. The sample shows over 400,000 distinct CDR3 sequences, 12% to 15% of them seen only once. This same sample was also part of a study on T cells in Graves' hyperthyroidism and ophthalmopathy.

The input for sequencing was peripheral blood mononuclear cells (PBMCs), taken at new diagnosis, from a patient treated with antithyroid drugs. The receptors were sampled from a woman in her 50s with Graves disease.

V and J are TRBV7-9 and TRBJ2-7; D remains ambiguous. This CDR3 spans 15 amino acids. CDR1 and CDR2 from the germline V gene are SEHNR and FQNEAQ (reference sequence). With 1 base removed from V and 2 bases from J, the gap between germline ends came to 12 bases. The CDR3 reads CASSLDYHQTYEQYF. CDR3 bases: TGTGCCAGCAGCTTAGATTACCATCAGACCTACGAGCAGTACTTC.

This clonotype was counted many times. V gene TRBV6-1 combines with J gene TRBJ2-1; 13 nucleotides line up with TRBD2. The J segment lost 4 bases and the V segment lost 7 bases, leaving 7 bases of the junction unmatched. Looked up from germline, CDR1 is MNHNS and CDR2 is SASEGT. This CDR3 is 16 amino acids long. In DNA, the CDR3 is TGTGCCAGCAAGTCGACGGGACTAGCGGGATACAATGAGCAGTTCTTC. It yields the protein CASKSTGLAGYNEQFF.

This clonotype was seen a handful of times. The chain has TRBV18 and TRBJ1-2, with D hard to call. This CDR3 spans 15 amino acids. V was shortened by 2 bases and J by 1 base, with 11 bases between the two germline ends. Germline CDR1 and CDR2: KGHSH and LQKENI. As DNA, the CDR3 is TGTGCCAGCTCACCAGAATCGGGCGGTAACTATGGCTACACCTTC. Amino acid sequence: CASSPESGGNYGYTF.

CDR3 amino acids: CASSLGLAGATQYF. The CDR3 DNA reads TGCGCCAGCAGCCTCGGACTAGCGGGAGCTACGCAGTATTTT. The rearrangement links TRBV5-1 to TRBJ2-3, with 13 positions matching TRBD2. CDR1 and CDR2 from the germline V gene are SGHRS and YFSETQ. The V and J ends lost 4 bases and 8 bases, in that order; junction bases with no gene match: 4. The CDR3 sequence is 14 residues long.

This chain uses TRBV4-2 with TRBJ1-2; D might be TRBD1 (6 bases). V was pared by 1 base and J by 4 bases, with 10 bases between. Looked up from germline, CDR1 is LGHNA and CDR2 is YNFKEQ. This CDR3 region has 14 residues. CDR3 in amino acids: CASSQGGLVYGYTF. The CDR3 coding sequence is TGTGCCAGCAGCCAAGGGGGGCTGGTCTATGGCTACACCTTC.

As for this clonotype: A clone one base away is much larger, so this may be a read error. The CDR3 region is CASSHNLAGVNERFF. The DNA of the CDR3 is TGTGCCAGCAGCCATAATCTAGCGGGAGTAAATGAGCGGTTCTTC. The J gene is TRBJ2-1, the V gene TRBV5-5; 10 bases fit TRBD2. The length of the CDR3 is 15 residues. The V gene's germline CDR1 is SGHKS and CDR2 YYEKEE (reference sequence). The complete variable domain, with remaining parts taken from reference TRBV5-5 and TRBJ2-1, reads DAGVTQSPTHLIKTRGQQVTLRCSPISGHKSVSWYQQVLGQGPQFIFQYYEKEERGRGNFPDRFSARQFPNYSSELNVNALLLGDSALYLCASSHNLAGVNERFFGPGTRLTVL.

This clonotype was counted a few times. This sequence joins TRBV5-1 and TRBJ1-4; 7 bases are a match to TRBD1. Germline V gene data show CDR1 as SGHRS and CDR2 as YFSETQ. V lost 0 bases, J lost 5 bases, and 4 bases stayed unmatched. The CDR3 sequence is 15 residues long. CDR3 protein: CASSLAQGGNEKLFF. The CDR3 nucleotides read TGCGCCAGCAGCTTGGCCCAGGGGGGAAATGAAAAACTGTTTTTT.

This clonotype was observed many times. V gene TRBV11-3 combines with J gene TRBJ2-5, with D unresolved. V dropped 4 bases and J dropped 7 bases, with 16 bases sitting between them. Per the germline V gene, CDR1 is SGHNT and CDR2 is YENEEA. This CDR3 has 14 amino acids. CDR3 amino acids: CASSSQQPPGTQYF. The CDR3 coding sequence is TGTGCCAGCAGCTCCCAACAGCCTCCGGGGACCCAGTACTTC.

The chain recombines TRBV7-9 with TRBJ1-4; D perhaps matches TRBD1 (5 bases). From germline, CDR1 is SEHNR and CDR2 FQNEAQ (reference sequence). Trimming took 1 base from V and 2 from J, leaving 8 bases between them. This CDR3 region has 15 residues. CDR3 nucleotide sequence: TGTGCCAGCAGCTTAGATGCAGGGACTAATGAAAAACTGTTTTTT. Its translation: CASSLDAGTNEKLFF.

This clonotype showed up just a few times. The chain has TRBV11-2 and TRBJ1-4, with D perhaps matching TRBD1 (5 bases). V lost 5 bases to trimming and J lost 3 bases, with 13 bases between them. The germline gives CDR1 SGHAT, CDR2 FQNNGV. This CDR3 spans 15 amino acids. The CDR3 DNA reads as TGTGCCAGCAGCGTAGGGGCAGCAGCTAATGAAAAACTGTTTTTT. It codes for CASSVGAAANEKLFF.

This clonotype was seen more than once but under ten times. This chain uses TRBV11-2 with TRBJ1-1; unclear D gene. The V and J ends lost 3 bases and 1 base respectively, with 12 bases between them. This CDR3 contains 15 residues. Germline lookup yields CDR1 SGHAT and CDR2 FQNNGV. The CDR3 region is CASSFRYAPNTEAFF. The CDR3 nucleotides are TGTGCCAGCAGCTTCCGGTATGCTCCGAACACTGAAGCTTTCTTT. Based on the CDR3 plus reference TRBV11-2 and TRBJ1-1, the full variable domain is EAGVAQSPRYKIIEKRQSVAFWCNPISGHATLYWYQQILGQGPKLLIQFQNNGVVDDSQLPKDRFSAERLKGVDSTLKIQPAKLEDSAVYLCASSFRYAPNTEAFFGQGTRLTVV.

The table lists this clonotype with many counts. The chain has TRBV6-2 or TRBV6-3 and TRBJ1-1, with D perhaps matching TRBD1 (6 bases). Germline V gene sequence: CDR1 MNHEY, CDR2 SVGEGT. This CDR3 has 15 residues. V was clipped by 0 bases and J by 2 bases, with 10 bases between them. CDR3 DNA sequence: TGTGCCAGCAGTTACTCGGGACATATCAACACTGAAGCTTTCTTT. Its translation is CASSYSGHINTEAFF.

This sequence joins TRBV5-1 and TRBJ2-2; the D gene is possibly TRBD1 (5 bases). Trimming took off 2 bases at V and 0 bases at J, with 11 bases between the two ends. Germline V gene lookup returns CDR1 SGHRS and CDR2 YFSETQ. The CDR3 is 16 amino acids. The CDR3 DNA reads as TGCGCCAGCAGCTTTACGACAGACTCGAACACCGGGGAGCTGTTTTTT. It codes for CASSFTTDSNTGELFF.

This clonotype has a count of ten or more. V gene TRBV10-3 combines with J gene TRBJ1-1; D call uncertain. There are 13 residues in the CDR3. V was clipped by 10 bases and J by 0 bases, with 12 bases between them. The V gene's germline CDR1 is ENHRY and CDR2 SYGVKD. CDR3 region: CATRQRMNTEAFF. In nucleotides, the CDR3 is TGTGCCACGAGACAACGAATGAACACTGAAGCTTTCTTT.

In its sample, this clonotype was seen many times. This chain connects TRBV15 to TRBJ2-5; TRBD2 agrees at 7 bases. CDR1 and CDR2 (germline): LNHNV, YYDKDF (reference sequence). This CDR3 region has 15 residues. Trimming cost V 7 bases and J 2 bases; bases outside gene matches: 10. CDR3 sequence: CATTQSGEGQETQYF. CDR3 nucleotides: TGTGCCACCACCCAGAGCGGGGAAGGGCAAGAGACCCAGTACTTC.

This clonotype was counted many times. CDR3 in DNA: TGTGCCAGCAGCCAAGACTCTGGGCTCCACGGGGGCTCCTACAATGAGCAGTTCTTC. Translated: CASSQDSGLHGGSYNEQFF. V gene TRBV3-1 combines with J gene TRBJ2-1; possible D gene TRBD2, 6 bases. Deletions cut 0 bases from V and 0 bases from J, with 18 bases between. The CDR3 is made up of 19 amino acids. CDR1 and CDR2 (germline): LGHDT, YNNKEL (reference sequence).

This clonotype was seen many times. This sequence joins TRBV29-1 and TRBJ2-1; D may correspond to TRBD1 or TRBD2 (6 bases each). V lost 1 base, J lost 7 bases, and 20 bases lay in between. Germline assignment: CDR1 SQVTM and CDR2 ANQGSEA. CDR3 length equals 16 residues. The chain's CDR3 is CSVEGAAGEVRNEQFF. CDR3 sequence (DNA): TGCAGCGTTGAAGGTGCGGCAGGGGAGGTGAGGAATGAGCAGTTCTTC.

This clonotype was picked up many times. The J gene is TRBJ2-7, the V gene TRBV6-5; D is unresolved. The CDR3 is made up of 15 amino acids. From germline, CDR1 is MNHEY and CDR2 SVGAGI. The germline V and J ends were trimmed by 0 bases and 0 bases, with 9 bases remaining between them. Here the CDR3 DNA reads TGTGCCAGCAGTTACTCGGGGTGGGACTCCTACGAGCAGTACTTC. Amino acids: CASSYSGWDSYEQYF.

As for this clonotype: A much more abundant neighbour one base away suggests this may be a read error. The V call is TRBV28, the J call TRBJ2-4; the D gene could be TRBD1 or TRBD2 (5 bases each). Germline V gives CDR1 MDHEN, CDR2 SYDVKM. This CDR3 contains 13 residues. The CDR3 protein is CASSFGGYGLLLF. CDR3 bases: TGTGCCAGCAGTTTTGGGGGATATGGTCTGCTGCTCTTC.

At least ten counts were recorded for this clonotype. V usage is TRBV2 and J usage is TRBJ2-1; TRBD1 is a possible D gene (5 bases). V was trimmed by 6 bases and J by 7 bases, leaving 16 bases between them. This CDR3 region has 14 residues. Looked up from germline, CDR1 is SNHLY and CDR2 is FYNNEI. The CDR3 DNA reads as TGTGCCAGCAGGACCAGAGGACACCGGAATGAGCAGTTCTTC. It translates to CASRTRGHRNEQFF.

This clonotype was seen a handful of times. The chain couples TRBV19 to TRBJ1-4, with D unclear. CDR1 is LNHDA and CDR2 is SQIVND in the germline V gene (reference sequence). V lost 3 bases, J lost 8 bases, and 13 bases lay in between. This CDR3 is 14 amino acids long. CDR3: CASSISPYSEKLFF. CDR3 nucleotide sequence: TGTGCCAGTAGTATTTCGCCCTACAGCGAAAAACTGTTTTTT.

The sample holds many counts of this clonotype. This CDR3 reads CASSVGGVGGELFF. For the CDR3, the DNA is TGTGCCAGCAGCGTAGGTGGGGTTGGCGGGGAGCTGTTTTTT. The chain recombines TRBV9 with TRBJ2-2; D not certain. Per germline, CDR1 SGDLS and CDR2 YYNGEE. V lost 0 bases to trimming and J lost 7 bases, with 10 bases between them. The CDR3 length is 14 residues.

The rearrangement uses TRBV27 and TRBJ2-3, with 11 bases that match TRBD1. The V gene end was trimmed by 6 bases and the J gene end by 1 base; junction bases not matched to a gene: 15. The CDR3 loop spans 19 amino acids. CDR1 is MNHEY and CDR2 is SMNVEV in the germline V gene (reference sequence). The chain's CDR3 is CASRPIGQGAEGGTDTQYF. The CDR3 nucleotides are TGTGCCAGCAGGCCCATCGGACAGGGGGCTGAGGGAGGCACAGATACGCAGTATTTT.

This clonotype was recorded at least ten times. The V call is TRBV27, the J call TRBJ2-2; D is possibly TRBD2 (5 bases). Looked up from germline, CDR1 is MNHEY and CDR2 is SMNVEV (reference sequence). V was shortened by 3 bases and J by 6 bases, with 8 bases between the two germline ends. CDR3 length: 13 amino acids. CDR3 nucleotide sequence: TGTGCCAGCAGTTTGAGGGATTCCGGGGAGCTGTTTTTT. Translation gives CASSLRDSGELFF.

The rearrangement uses TRBV4-1 and TRBJ2-5; no definite D call. The V end lost 1 base, the J end lost 4 bases, and 10 bases lay between the germline ends. CDR1 is MGHRA and CDR2 is YSYEKL in the germline V gene. This CDR3 has 14 residues. The CDR3 bases are TGCGCCAGCAGCCAAGGTACAACCCGAGAGACCCAGTACTTC. Protein product: CASSQGTTRETQYF.

In this sample, this clonotype turned up once. The CDR3 protein is CASSSLSGRTYEQYF. CDR3 nucleotide sequence: TGTGCCAGCAGTTCTCTGAGCGGGAGGACCTACGAGCAGTACTTC. The genes are TRBV28 and TRBJ2-7, with 9 bases identical to TRBD2. From germline, CDR1 is MDHEN and CDR2 SYDVKM. The junction had 6 bases not matched to a gene; V was cut back by 4 bases and J by 2 bases. The CDR3 has 15 residues.

As to this clonotype: This sequence may be a read error, since a much larger clone differs from it by one base. The CDR3 nucleotides are TGTGCCAGCAGTCCCCAGGGATCAAACACTGAAGCTTTCTTT. Protein product: CASSPQGSNTEAFF. The chain carries TRBV27 and TRBJ1-1; D might be TRBD1 (5 bases). This CDR3 is built from 14 residues. V shed 5 bases and J shed 2 bases, with 12 bases lying between them. Germline V gives CDR1 MNHEY, CDR2 SMNVEV (reference sequence).

This clonotype was detected only a few times. An end of the junction does not agree with germline; a read error may underlie this. The chain is built from TRBV30 and TRBJ2-2; D is possibly TRBD2 (6 bases). This CDR3 contains 15 residues. CDR1 is GTSNPN and CDR2 is SVGIG in the germline V gene (reference sequence). CDR3 protein: CARRVGPANTGELFF. In DNA, the CDR3 is TGTGCCCGGAGGGTGGGACCCGCGAACACCGGGGAGCTGTTTTTT. Full variable domain (outside the CDR3, taken from reference TRBV30 and TRBJ2-2): SQTIHQWPATLVQPVGSPLSLECTVEGTSNPNLYWYRQAAGRGLQLLFYSVGIGQISSEVPQNLSASRPQDRQFILSSKKLLLSDSGFYLCARRVGPANTGELFFGEGSRLTVL.

This clonotype was recorded a few times. V is TRBV5-5 and J is TRBJ2-2, with D unresolved. The V end was cut by 5 bases, the J end by 0 bases, with 23 bases between. The CDR3 spans 19 residues. CDR1 SGHKS and CDR2 YYEKEE come from the germline V gene (reference sequence). Here the CDR3 reads CASSWARSINTANTGELFF. CDR3 in DNA: TGTGCCAGCAGTTGGGCTAGATCGATCAATACCGCGAACACCGGGGAGCTGTTTTTT.

In its sample, this clonotype was seen many times. The CDR3 here is CSARDETSGSYEQFF. The DNA of the CDR3 is TGCAGTGCTAGAGACGAGACTAGCGGGAGCTATGAGCAGTTCTTC. The chain employs TRBV20-1 and TRBJ2-1, with TRBD2 matching over 12 bases. J was trimmed by 8 bases and V by 0 bases; bases with no gene match: 5. The CDR3 contains 15 residues. CDR1 and CDR2 from the germline V gene are DFQATT and SNEGSKA (reference sequence).